The rows below give T cell receptor beta chains drawn from one sample of a study of T cells in Graves' hyperthyroidism and ophthalmopathy. TCRdb reprocessed the multiplex PCR reads with MiXCR, giving one entry per CDR3 protein. The table shows fewer than 600,000 distinct CDR3 sequences, with roughly 15% occurring only once. Material: blood. The receptor source for this set is a woman aged 40 to 55 with Graves' hyperthyroidism. Both conserved end residues are part of each CDR3. The D gene is left open where the match is weak. Clone size appears in some rows only: once, few, many, or a class for an expanded clone.

>many|TRBV12-3/TRBV12-4|TRBJ1-1|NA
TGTGCCAGCAGTTTCATGTGGAACACTGAAGCTTTCTTT
CASSFMWNTEAFF
>many|TRBV30|TRBJ2-1|NA
TGTGCCTGGACCACGCCCCATATTAATGAGCAGTTCTTC
CAWTTPHINEQFF
>many|TRBV5-6|TRBJ2-7|TRBD1
TGTGCCAGCAGCTCCCGGACAGGGGAGGATTCGGGCGAGCAGTACTTC
CASSSRTGEDSGEQYF
>many|TRBV5-1|TRBJ1-1|NA
TGCGCCAGCAGCTCAGACCGGGGTCCTAACACTGAAGCTTTCTTT
CASSSDRGPNTEAFF
>many|TRBV3-1|TRBJ1-5|NA
TGTGCCAGCAGCCAGGGACGGAATAGCAATCAGCCCCAGCATTTT
CASSQGRNSNQPQHF
>many|TRBV29-1|TRBJ2-2|TRBD2
TGCACCGCCCGAGGACTAGCGGCCAGAGGAGGGACCGGGGAGCTGTTTTTT
CTARGLAARGGTGELFF
>few|TRBV6-5|TRBJ2-1|NA
TGTGCCAGCAGTTACACCTACTTCGAGGCAGGTAACAATGAGCAGTTCTTC
CASSYTYFEAGNNEQFF
>many|TRBV3-1|TRBJ2-1|TRBD2
TGTGCCAGCAGCCACGGACTAGCGGGAGGGCGGCTGCATGAGCAGTTCTTC
CASSHGLAGGRLHEQFF
>many|TRBV12-5|TRBJ2-7|TRBD1
TGTGCTAGTGGTTTGGTTCGGACAGGGGGCGATTACTCCTACGAGCAGTACTTC
CASGLVRTGGDYSYEQYF
>many|TRBV29-1|TRBJ2-3|NA
TGCAGCGTTGTAAGGGGGGCAGATACGCAGTATTTT
CSVVRGADTQYF
>NA|TRBV28|TRBJ1-5|NA
TGTGCCAGCAGTTTTCCCAGGGTAGGTCAGCCCCAGCATTTT
CASSFPRVGQPQHF
>NA|TRBV5-6|TRBJ1-3|NA
TGTGCCAGCAGCAAAACCTCCCTCTCTGGAAACACCATATATTTT
CASSKTSLSGNTIYF
>few|TRBV10-3|TRBJ2-3|NA
TGTGCCATCAGTGAGTCGCGCGGGACTACAGATACGCAGTATTTT
CAISESRGTTDTQYF
>many|TRBV6-1|TRBJ2-7|NA
TGTGCCAGCGGGGGGACGTTTAGCTCCTACGAGCAGTACTTC
CASGGTFSSYEQYF
>NA|TRBV5-1|TRBJ2-3|TRBD1
TGCGCCAGCAGCATCACCGGGACAGGCACAGATACGCAGTATTTT
CASSITGTGTDTQYF
>few|TRBV4-1|TRBJ1-4|TRBD1
TGCGCCAGCAGCCAGACAGGGACAACTAATGAAAAACTGTTTTTT
CASSQTGTTNEKLFF
>few|TRBV6-1|TRBJ1-3|NA
TGTGCCAGCCGGCGGAAAGGACAGTTACGAGGAAACACCATATATTTT
CASRRKGQLRGNTIYF
>NA|TRBV3-1|TRBJ1-1|NA
TGTGCCAGCAGCCCCGGGTCTAATGAAGCTTTCTTT
CASSPGSNEAFF
>many|TRBV28|TRBJ2-7|NA
TGTGCCAGCAGTTTACGGTCGTCTTTATACGAGCAGTACTTC
CASSLRSSLYEQYF
>many|TRBV30|TRBJ2-5|NA
TGTGCCTGGAGTGTAATGGAGACCCAGTACTTC
CAWSVMETQYF
>few|TRBV4-2|TRBJ1-1|NA
TGTGCCAGCAGCCAAGATGAGGGGGGGCGGACTGAAGCTTTCTTT
CASSQDEGGRTEAFF
>once|TRBV6-2/TRBV6-3|TRBJ2-1|TRBD2
TGTGCCAGCAGTTACAGCGGACTAGCGGGGGTTTACAATGAGCAGTTCTTC
CASSYSGLAGVYNEQFF
>few|TRBV18|TRBJ2-7|TRBD2
TGTGCCAGCTCACCTTTCTCTCTAGCGGGAGGGATCTACGAGCAGTACTTC
CASSPFSLAGGIYEQYF
>NA|TRBV19|TRBJ2-4|NA
TGTGCCAGTAGTATCCCGGTAATGGGGAAAGGAAACATTCAGTACTTC
CASSIPVMGKGNIQYF
>NA|TRBV20-1|TRBJ1-1|NA
TGCAGTGCTAGGCCCCCGGTGACAGAAGAAGCTTTCTTT
CSARPPVTEEAFF
>many|TRBV14|TRBJ1-2|TRBD1
TGTGCCAGCAGCCACCGAATGGGACAGGGAGTCCTTTTGCATGGCTACACCTTC
CASSHRMGQGVLLHGYTF
>few|TRBV6-1|TRBJ2-1|NA
TGTGCCACCTTAAGGTTAGCGCTCGGCGACAATGAGCAGTTCTTC
CATLRLALGDNEQFF
>NA|TRBV24-1|TRBJ1-3|NA
TGTGCCACCAGTGATTCTTATGGGAACACCATATATTTT
CATSDSYGNTIYF
>many|TRBV28|TRBJ1-6|TRBD1
TGTGCCAGCAGCCTACCGGGACAGAATAATTCACCCCTCCACTTT
CASSLPGQNNSPLHF
>few|TRBV29-1|TRBJ2-2|NA
TGCAGCGTCTTCCACGGCGGGGAGCTGTTTTTT
CSVFHGGELFF
>NA|TRBV27|TRBJ1-2|TRBD1
TGTGCCAGCAGTTACAAGGGGGCTTACGGCTACACCTTC
CASSYKGAYGYTF
>NA|TRBV20-1|TRBJ2-7|TRBD2
TGCAGTGCTAGAGAAACTAGCGGGATCTACGAGCAGTACTTC
CSARETSGIYEQYF
>once|TRBV12-3/TRBV12-4|TRBJ2-3|TRBD2
TGTGCCAGCAGTCCCGGGACTCCGGGACTAGCGGGAGGCATGTCAGATACGCAGTATTTT
CASSPGTPGLAGGMSDTQYF
>many|TRBV9|TRBJ2-7|NA
TGTGCCAGCAGCGTCGACGGGAGCAGGTACGAGCAGTACTTC
CASSVDGSRYEQYF
>few|TRBV18|TRBJ2-3|TRBD1
TGTGCCAGCTCACCATTTCAGGGGGTCACAGATACGCAGTATTTT
CASSPFQGVTDTQYF
>many|TRBV7-8|TRBJ1-2|NA
TGTGCCAGCAGCGTAGACGGGGTGGGGGGCTACACCTTC
CASSVDGVGGYTF
>NA|TRBV11-1|TRBJ2-2|TRBD2
TGTGCCAGCAGGGGGAGGAGCCTAGCGGGCGGACTCCCCGGGGAGCTGTTTTTT
CASRGRSLAGGLPGELFF
>many|TRBV19|TRBJ1-1|NA
TGTGCCAGTAGTATATGGGGGGCTGACACTGAAGCTTTCTTT
CASSIWGADTEAFF
>many|TRBV2|TRBJ1-5|NA
TGTGCCAGCAGTGTTTGGGTATTCCAGCCCCAGCATTTT
CASSVWVFQPQHF
>once|TRBV12-3/TRBV12-4|TRBJ2-3|NA
TGTGCCAGCAGTTTCGCCTCAGATACGCAGTATTTT
CASSFASDTQYF
>many|TRBV12-3/TRBV12-4|TRBJ2-5|NA
TGTGCCAGCACTTTGCAAATTGGGGCCCAAGAGACCCAGTACTTC
CASTLQIGAQETQYF